The TCR beta chain described here comes from a study of beta chain features in type 1 diabetes. Across the study: Age, gender and cell yields were alike across patients and healthy donors. There were 107,917,701 sorted cells examined across all samples.

Purities over 95% were achieved in all sorted populations. Every isolated RNA sample was fully reverse transcribed, so sequencing captured expressed TCRB transcripts. Profiled with immunoSEQ multiplex PCR; TCRdb holds only in-frame clones, not every one. The table has a few hundred thousand clones, approximately 10% seen once. Trimming removed 5 bases from V and 7 bases from J, with 15 bases in between. Germline V gene data show CDR1 as MNHEY and CDR2 as SMNVEV (reference sequence). The CDR3 is 14 amino acids. This clone was counted a few times. The sequence was obtained from a woman aged 25 to 45 in good health. Sequencing was performed on naive CD4+ T cells from blood. The chain carries TRBV27 and TRBJ2-4; D ambiguous. In nucleotides, the CDR3 is TGTGCCAGCAGTGCCCCCCAGGTTCGGAACATTCAGTACTTC. This gives the protein CASSAPQVRNIQYF.